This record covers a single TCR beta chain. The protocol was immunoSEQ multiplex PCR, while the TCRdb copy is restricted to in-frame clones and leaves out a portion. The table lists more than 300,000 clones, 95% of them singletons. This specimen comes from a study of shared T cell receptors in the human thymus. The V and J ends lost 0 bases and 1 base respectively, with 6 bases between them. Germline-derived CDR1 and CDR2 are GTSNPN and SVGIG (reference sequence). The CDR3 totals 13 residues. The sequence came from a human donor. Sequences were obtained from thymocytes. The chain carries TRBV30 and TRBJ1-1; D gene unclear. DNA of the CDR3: TGTGCCTGGAGTGTATATAGGAACACTGAAGCTTTCTTT. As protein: CAWSVYRNTEAFF.